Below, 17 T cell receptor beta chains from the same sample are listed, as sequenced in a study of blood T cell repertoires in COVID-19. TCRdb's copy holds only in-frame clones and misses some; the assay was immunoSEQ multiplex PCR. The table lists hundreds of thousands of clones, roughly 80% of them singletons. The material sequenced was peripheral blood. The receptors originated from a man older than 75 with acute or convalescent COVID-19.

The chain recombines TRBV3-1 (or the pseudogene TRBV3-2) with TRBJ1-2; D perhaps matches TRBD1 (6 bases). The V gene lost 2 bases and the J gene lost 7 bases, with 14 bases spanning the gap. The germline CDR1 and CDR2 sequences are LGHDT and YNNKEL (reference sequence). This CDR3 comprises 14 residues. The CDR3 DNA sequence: TGTGCCAGCAGCCAAATCATTTCAGGGGCTGGCTACACCTTC. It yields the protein CASSQIISGAGYTF.

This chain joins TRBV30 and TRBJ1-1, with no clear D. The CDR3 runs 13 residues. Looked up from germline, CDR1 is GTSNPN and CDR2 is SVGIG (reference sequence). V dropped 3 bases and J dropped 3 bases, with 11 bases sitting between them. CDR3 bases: TGTGCCTGGAGAAAAGGGAGGGACACTGAAGCTTTCTTT. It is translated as CAWRKGRDTEAFF.

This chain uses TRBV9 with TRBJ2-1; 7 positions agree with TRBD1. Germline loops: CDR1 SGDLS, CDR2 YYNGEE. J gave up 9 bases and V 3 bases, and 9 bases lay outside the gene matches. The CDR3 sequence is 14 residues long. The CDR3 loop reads CASSAGQVGPEQFF. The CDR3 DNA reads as TGTGCCAGCAGCGCCGGACAGGTGGGCCCTGAGCAGTTCTTC.

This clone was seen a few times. CDR3: CASSPRDRNQPQHF. CDR3 bases: TGTGCCAGCAGCCCCAGGGATCGCAATCAGCCCCAGCATTTT. V gene TRBV7-2 combines with J gene TRBJ1-5, with D maybe TRBD1 (5 bases). Between the trimmed V and J ends, which lost 5 bases and 2 bases, there was a span of 10 bases. This CDR3 is 14 amino acids long. CDR1 and CDR2 (germline): SGHTA, FQGNSA. The entire variable domain, with the rest obtained from reference TRBV7-2 and TRBJ1-5, is as follows: GAGVSQSPSNKVTEKGKDVELRCDPISGHTALYWYRQSLGQGLEFLIYFQGNSAPDKSGLPSDRFSAERTGGSVSTLTIQRTQQEDSAVYLCASSPRDRNQPQHFGDGTRLSIL.

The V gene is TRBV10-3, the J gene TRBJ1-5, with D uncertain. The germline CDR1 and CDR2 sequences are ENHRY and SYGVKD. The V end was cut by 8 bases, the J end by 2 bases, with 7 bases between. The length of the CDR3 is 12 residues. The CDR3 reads CAIRQGNQPQHF. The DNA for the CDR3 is TGTGCCATCCGGCAGGGCAATCAGCCCCAGCATTTT.

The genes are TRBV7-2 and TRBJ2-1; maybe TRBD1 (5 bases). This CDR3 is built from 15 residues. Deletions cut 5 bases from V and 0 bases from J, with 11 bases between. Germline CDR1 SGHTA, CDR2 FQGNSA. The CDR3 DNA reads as TGTGCCAGCAGCCTAGGACACAGCTCCTACAATGAGCAGTTCTTC. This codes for CASSLGHSSYNEQFF.

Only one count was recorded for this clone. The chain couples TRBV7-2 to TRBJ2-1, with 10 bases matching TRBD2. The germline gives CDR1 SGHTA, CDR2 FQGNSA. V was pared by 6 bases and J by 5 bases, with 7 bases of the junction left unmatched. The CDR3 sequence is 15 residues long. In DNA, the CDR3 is TGTGCCAGCAGTCCTCTAGCGGGGGACAACAATGAGCAGTTCTTC. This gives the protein CASSPLAGDNNEQFF.

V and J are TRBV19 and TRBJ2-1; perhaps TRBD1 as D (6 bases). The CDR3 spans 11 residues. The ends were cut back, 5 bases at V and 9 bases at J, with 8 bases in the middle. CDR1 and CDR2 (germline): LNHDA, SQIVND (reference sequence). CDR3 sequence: CASSGGAEQFF. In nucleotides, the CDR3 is TGTGCCAGTAGTGGGGGCGCTGAGCAGTTCTTC.

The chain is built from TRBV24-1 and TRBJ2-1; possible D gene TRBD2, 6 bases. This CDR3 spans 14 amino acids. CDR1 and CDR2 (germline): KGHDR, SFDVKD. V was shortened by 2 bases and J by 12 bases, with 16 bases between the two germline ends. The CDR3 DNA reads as TGTGCCACCAGTGATTCCGGGGGTAGGACCACGCAGTTCTTC. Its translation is CATSDSGGRTTQFF.

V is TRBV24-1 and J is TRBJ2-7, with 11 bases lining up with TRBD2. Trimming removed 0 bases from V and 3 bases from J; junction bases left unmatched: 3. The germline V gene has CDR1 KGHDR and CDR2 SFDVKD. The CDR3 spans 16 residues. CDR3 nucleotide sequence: TGTGCCACCAGTGATTTGGGGACTAGCGGTCTCTACGAGCAGTACTTC. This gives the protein CATSDLGTSGLYEQYF.

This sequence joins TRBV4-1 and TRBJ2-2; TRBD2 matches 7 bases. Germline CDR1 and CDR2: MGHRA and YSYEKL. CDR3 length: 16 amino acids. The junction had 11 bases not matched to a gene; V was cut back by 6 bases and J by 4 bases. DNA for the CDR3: TGCGCCAGCAGACGCACGGGGGGTCGAGGCACCGGGGAGCTGTTTTTT. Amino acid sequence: CASRRTGGRGTGELFF.

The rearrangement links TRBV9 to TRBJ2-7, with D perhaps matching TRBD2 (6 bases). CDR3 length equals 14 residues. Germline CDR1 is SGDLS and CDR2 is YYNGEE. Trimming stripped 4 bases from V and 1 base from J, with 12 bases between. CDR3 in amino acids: CASSPGVFSYEQYF. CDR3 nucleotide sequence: TGTGCCAGCAGCCCGGGAGTATTTTCCTACGAGCAGTACTTC.

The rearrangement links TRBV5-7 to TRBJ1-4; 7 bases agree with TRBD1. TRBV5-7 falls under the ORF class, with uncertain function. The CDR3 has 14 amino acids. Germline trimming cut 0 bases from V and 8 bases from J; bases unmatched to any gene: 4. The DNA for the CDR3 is TGTGCCAGCAGCTTGGCCGGACAGGCCGAAAAACTGTTTTTT. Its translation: CASSLAGQAEKLFF.

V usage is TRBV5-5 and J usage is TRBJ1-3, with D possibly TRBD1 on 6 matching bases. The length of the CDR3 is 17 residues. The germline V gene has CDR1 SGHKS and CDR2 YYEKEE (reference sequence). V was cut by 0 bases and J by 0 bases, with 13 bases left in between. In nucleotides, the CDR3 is TGTGCCAGCAGCTTGGGGGGGCAGCCCGTCTCTGGAAACACCATATATTTT. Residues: CASSLGGQPVSGNTIYF.

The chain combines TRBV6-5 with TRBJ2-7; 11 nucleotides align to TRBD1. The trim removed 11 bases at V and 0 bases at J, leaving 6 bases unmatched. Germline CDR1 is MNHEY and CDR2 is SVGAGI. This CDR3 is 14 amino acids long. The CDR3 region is CASGDRGISYEQYF. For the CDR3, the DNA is TGTGCCTCTGGGGACAGGGGGATCTCCTACGAGCAGTACTTC.

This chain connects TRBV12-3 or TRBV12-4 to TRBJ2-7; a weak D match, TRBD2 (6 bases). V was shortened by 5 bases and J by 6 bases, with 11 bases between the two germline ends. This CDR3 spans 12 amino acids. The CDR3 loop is CASSRGRGEQYF. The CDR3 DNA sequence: TGTGCCAGCAGTCGAGGGCGGGGCGAGCAGTACTTC.

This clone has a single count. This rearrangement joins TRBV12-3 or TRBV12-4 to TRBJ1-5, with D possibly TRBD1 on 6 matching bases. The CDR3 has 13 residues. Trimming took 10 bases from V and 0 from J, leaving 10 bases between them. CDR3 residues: CATRTDSNQPQHF. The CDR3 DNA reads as TGTGCCACAAGGACAGATAGCAATCAGCCCCAGCATTTT.